This TCR beta chain comes out of a study of cytomegalovirus exposure and HLA in healthy donors. General observations from the study: Later analysis revealed greater clonal expansion in HLA-associated TCR beta chains than in equally common others.

13 Jbeta primers and 60 Vbeta primers were used for the PCR. The protocol was immunoSEQ multiplex PCR, while the TCRdb copy is restricted to in-frame clones and leaves out a portion. The sample has about 200,000 clones, around 88% seen once; the top ten hold around 0.31%. V lost 2 bases and J lost 0, with 11 bases in between. The CDR3 loop spans 16 amino acids. Germline-derived CDR1 and CDR2 are SGHNT and YENEEA. Points on this clone: The antigen remains undetermined.

This sequence was found in a woman aged 30 to 39 in good health and CMV-seronegative. The sequenced sample consisted of PBMCs. The V call is TRBV11-3, the J call TRBJ2-1; tentative D call: TRBD2 (6 bases). CDR3 sequence: CASSLMGGGSYNEQFF. CDR3 DNA sequence: TGTGCCAGCAGCTTAATGGGGGGAGGCTCCTACAATGAGCAGTTCTTC. The whole variable domain, filled in from reference TRBV11-3 and TRBJ2-1, reads EAGVVQSPRYKIIEKKQPVAFWCNPISGHNTLYWYLQNLGQGPELLIRYENEEAVDDSQLPKDRFSAERLKGVDSTLKIQPAELGDSAVYLCASSLMGGGSYNEQFFGPGTRLTVL.